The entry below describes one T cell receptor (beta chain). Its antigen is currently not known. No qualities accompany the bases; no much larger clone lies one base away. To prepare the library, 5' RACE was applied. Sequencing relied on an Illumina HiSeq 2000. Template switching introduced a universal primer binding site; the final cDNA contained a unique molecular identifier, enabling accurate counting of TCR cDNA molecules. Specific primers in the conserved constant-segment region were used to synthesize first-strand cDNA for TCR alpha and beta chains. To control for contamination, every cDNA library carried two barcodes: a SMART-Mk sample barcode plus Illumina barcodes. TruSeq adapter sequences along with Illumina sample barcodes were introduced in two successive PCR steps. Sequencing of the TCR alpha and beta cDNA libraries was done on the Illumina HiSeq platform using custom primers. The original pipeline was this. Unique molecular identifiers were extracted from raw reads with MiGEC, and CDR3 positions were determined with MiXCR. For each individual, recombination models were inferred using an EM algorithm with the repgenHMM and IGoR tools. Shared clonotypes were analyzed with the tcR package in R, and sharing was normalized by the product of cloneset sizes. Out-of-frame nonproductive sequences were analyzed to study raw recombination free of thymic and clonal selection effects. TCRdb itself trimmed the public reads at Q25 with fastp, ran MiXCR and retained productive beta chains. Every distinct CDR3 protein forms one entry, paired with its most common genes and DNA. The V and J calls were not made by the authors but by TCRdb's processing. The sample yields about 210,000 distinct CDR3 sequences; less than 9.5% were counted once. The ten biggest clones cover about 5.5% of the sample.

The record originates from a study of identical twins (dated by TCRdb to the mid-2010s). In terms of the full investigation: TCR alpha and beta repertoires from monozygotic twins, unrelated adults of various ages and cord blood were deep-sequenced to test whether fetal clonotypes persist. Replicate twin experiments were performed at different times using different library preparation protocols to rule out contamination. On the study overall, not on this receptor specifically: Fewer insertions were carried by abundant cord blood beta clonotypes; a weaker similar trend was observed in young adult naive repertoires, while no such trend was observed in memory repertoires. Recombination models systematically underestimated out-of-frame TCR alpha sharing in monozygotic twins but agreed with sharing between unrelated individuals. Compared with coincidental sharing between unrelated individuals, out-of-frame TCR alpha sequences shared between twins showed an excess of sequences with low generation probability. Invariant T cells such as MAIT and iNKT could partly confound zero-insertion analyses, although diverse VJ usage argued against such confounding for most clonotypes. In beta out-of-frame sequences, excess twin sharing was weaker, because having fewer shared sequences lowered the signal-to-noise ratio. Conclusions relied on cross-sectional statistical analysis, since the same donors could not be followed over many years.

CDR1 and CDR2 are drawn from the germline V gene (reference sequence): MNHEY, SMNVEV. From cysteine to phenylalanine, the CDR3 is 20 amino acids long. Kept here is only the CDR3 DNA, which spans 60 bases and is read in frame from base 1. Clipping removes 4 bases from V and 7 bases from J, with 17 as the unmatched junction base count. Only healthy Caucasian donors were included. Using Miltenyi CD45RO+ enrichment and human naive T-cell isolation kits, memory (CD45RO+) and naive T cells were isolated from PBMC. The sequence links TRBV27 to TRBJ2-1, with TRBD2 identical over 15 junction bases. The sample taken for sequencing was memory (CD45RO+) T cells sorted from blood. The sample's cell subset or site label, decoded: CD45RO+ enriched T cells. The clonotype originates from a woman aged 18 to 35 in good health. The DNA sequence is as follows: TGTGCCAGCAGTTCGCCCGGGACTAGCGGGAGGATGGGGTTATTGAATGAGCAGTTCTTC. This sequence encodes CASSSPGTSGRMGLLNEQFF.